This T cell receptor beta chain was documented in a study of shared clonotypes between healthy human individuals. Trimming removed 6 bases from V and 2 bases from J, with 8 bases in between. This CDR3 contains 11 residues. CDR1 and CDR2 from the germline V gene are GTSNPN and SVGIG (reference sequence). Whole-study findings and limits: With a handful of donors compared, roughly 5% of naive CD4 clonotypes were shared.

In the case of this clone: Its target is unknown.

Only in-frame clones appear in the TCRdb table, and some are missing; sequencing was by immunoSEQ multiplex PCR. Among roughly 1,500,000 clones listed, 95% to 99% were seen once. This receptor was identified in a man aged 25-45 years in good health. V is TRBV30 and J is TRBJ2-7; no clear D gene. Specimen: naive CD4+ T cells sorted from blood. Subset reported: CD45RA+ positively selected. The CDR3 sequence is CACTTAYEQYF. In DNA form, the CDR3 reads TGTGCCTGCACCACAGCCTACGAGCAGTACTTC.